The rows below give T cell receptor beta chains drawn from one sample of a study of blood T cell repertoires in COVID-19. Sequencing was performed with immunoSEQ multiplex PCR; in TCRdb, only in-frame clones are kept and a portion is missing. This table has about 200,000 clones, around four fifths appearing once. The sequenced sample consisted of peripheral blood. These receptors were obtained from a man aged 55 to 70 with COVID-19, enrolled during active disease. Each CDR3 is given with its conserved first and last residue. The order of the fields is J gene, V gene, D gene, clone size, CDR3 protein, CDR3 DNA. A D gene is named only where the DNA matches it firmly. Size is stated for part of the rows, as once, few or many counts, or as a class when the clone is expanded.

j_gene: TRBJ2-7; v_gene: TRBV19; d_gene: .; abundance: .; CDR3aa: CASSPPAGAVYEQYF; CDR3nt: TGTGCCAGTAGTCCTCCTGCGGGGGCTGTCTACGAGCAGTACTTC
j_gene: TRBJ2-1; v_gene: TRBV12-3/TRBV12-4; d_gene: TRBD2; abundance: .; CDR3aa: CASSLGDYIGQFF; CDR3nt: TGTGCCAGCAGTTTAGGGGACTACATAGGGCAGTTCTTC
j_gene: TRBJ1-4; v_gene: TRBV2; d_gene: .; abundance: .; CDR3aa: CASSKQGGNEKLFF; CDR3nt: TGTGCCAGCAGTAAACAGGGCGGGAATGAAAAACTGTTTTTT
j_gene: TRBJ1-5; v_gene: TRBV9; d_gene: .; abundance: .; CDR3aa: CASSGAPDGNQPQHF; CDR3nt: TGTGCCAGCAGCGGGGCCCCGGATGGCAATCAGCCCCAGCATTTT
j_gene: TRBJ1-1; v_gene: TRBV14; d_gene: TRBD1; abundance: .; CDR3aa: CASSPRQGRDTEAFF; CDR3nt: TGTGCCAGCAGCCCCCGACAGGGCCGGGACACTGAAGCTTTCTTT
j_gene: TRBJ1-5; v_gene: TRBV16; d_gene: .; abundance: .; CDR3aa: CASSQEGQGNQPQHF; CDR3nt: TGTGCCAGCAGCCAAGAGGGTCAGGGCAATCAGCCCCAGCATTTT
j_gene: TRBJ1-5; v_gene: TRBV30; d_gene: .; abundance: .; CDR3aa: CAWNRLNQPQHF; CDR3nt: TGTGCCTGGAACAGGCTAAATCAGCCCCAGCATTTT
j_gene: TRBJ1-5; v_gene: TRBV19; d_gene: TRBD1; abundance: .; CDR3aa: CASVAGQGNQPQHF; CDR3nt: TGTGCCAGTGTTGCAGGACAGGGTAATCAGCCCCAGCATTTT
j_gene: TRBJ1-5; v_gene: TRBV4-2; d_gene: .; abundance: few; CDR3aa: CASSQERNQPQHF; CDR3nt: TGTGCCAGCAGCCAAGAGAGGAATCAGCCCCAGCATTTT
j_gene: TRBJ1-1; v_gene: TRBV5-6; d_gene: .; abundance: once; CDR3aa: CASSLRIGITEGTEAFF; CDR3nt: TGTGCCAGCAGCTTGAGAATCGGGATAACGGAGGGCACTGAAGCTTTCTTT
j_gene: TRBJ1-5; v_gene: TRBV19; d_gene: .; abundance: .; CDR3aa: CASSIGGRNQPQHF; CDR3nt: TGTGCCAGTAGTATAGGGGGCAGGAATCAGCCCCAGCATTTT
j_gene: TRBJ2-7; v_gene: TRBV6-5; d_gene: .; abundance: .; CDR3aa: CASSYLRTTNYEQYF; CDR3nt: TGTGCCAGCAGTTACTTACGTACAACCAACTACGAGCAGTACTTC
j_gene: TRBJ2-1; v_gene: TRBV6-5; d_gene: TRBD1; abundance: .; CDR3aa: CASTLRTGNEQFF; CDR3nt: TGTGCCAGCACCCTCAGGACAGGGAATGAGCAGTTCTTC
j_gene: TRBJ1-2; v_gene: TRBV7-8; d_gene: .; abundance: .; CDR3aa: CASSAGTHFGYTF; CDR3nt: TGTGCCAGCAGCGCGGGAACGCACTTTGGCTACACCTTC
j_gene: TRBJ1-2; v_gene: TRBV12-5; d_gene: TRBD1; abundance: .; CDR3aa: CASGLVGTGVRGYTF; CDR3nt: TGTGCTAGTGGTTTGGTCGGGACAGGGGTTCGTGGCTACACCTTC
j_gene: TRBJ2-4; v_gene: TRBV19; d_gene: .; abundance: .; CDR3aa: CASSSGGRGAKNIQYF; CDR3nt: TGTGCCAGTAGTTCCGGGGGTAGGGGTGCCAAAAACATTCAGTACTTC
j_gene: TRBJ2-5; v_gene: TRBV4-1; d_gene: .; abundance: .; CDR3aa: CASSQEWAAPETQYF; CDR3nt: TGCGCCAGCAGCCAAGAATGGGCAGCCCCTGAGACCCAGTACTTC
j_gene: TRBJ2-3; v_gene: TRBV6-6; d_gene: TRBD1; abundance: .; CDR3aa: CASSPAGQGADTQYF; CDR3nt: TGTGCCAGCAGCCCGGCGGGACAGGGGGCAGATACGCAGTATTTT
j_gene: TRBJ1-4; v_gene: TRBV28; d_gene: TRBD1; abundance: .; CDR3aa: CASVKLDRGREKLFF; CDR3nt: TGTGCCAGCGTAAAATTAGACAGGGGGCGTGAAAAACTGTTTTTT
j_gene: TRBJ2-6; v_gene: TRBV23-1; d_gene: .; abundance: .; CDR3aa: CASSHRGANVLTF; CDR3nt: TGCGCCAGCAGTCATCGTGGGGCCAACGTCCTGACTTTC
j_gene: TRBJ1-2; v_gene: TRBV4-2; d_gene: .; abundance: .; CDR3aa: CASSQEAGGYTF; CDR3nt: TGTGCCAGCAGCCAAGAAGCGGGGGGCTACACCTTC
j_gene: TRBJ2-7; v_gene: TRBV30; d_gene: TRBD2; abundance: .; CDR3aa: CAWTGLAGESAYEQYF; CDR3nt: TGTGCCTGGACCGGACTAGCGGGGGAGAGCGCCTACGAGCAGTACTTC
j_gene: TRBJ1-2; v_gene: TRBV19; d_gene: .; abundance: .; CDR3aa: CASSIIAGASAGYTF; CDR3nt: TGTGCCAGTAGTATCATTGCGGGGGCGTCGGCTGGCTACACCTTC